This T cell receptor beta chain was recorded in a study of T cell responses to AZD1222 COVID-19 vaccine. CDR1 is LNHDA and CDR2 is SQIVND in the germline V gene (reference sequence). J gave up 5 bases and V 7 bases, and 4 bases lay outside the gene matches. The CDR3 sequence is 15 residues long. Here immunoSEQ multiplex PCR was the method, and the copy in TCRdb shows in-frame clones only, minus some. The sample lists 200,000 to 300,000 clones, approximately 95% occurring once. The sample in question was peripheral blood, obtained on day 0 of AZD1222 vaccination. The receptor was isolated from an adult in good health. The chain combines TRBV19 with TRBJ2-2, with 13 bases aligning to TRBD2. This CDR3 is CASTGTSGTTGELFF. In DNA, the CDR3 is TGTGCCAGTACCGGGACTAGCGGGACGACCGGGGAGCTGTTTTTT. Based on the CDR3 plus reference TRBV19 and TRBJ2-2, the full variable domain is DGGITQSPKYLFRKEGQNVTLSCEQNLNHDAMYWYRQDPGQGLRLIYYSQIVNDFQKGDIAEGYSVSREKKESFPLTVTSAQKNPTAFYLCASTGTSGTTGELFFGEGSRLTVL.